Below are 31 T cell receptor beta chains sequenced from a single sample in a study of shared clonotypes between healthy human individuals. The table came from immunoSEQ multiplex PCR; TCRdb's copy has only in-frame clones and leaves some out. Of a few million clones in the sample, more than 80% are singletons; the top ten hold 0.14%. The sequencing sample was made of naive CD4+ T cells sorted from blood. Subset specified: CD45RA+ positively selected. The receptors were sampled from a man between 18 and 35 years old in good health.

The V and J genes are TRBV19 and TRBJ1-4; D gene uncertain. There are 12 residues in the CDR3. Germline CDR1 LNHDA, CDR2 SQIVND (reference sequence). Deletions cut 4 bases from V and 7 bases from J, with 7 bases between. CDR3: CASSSPSEKLFF. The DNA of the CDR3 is TGTGCCAGTAGTAGCCCGTCTGAAAAACTGTTTTTT.

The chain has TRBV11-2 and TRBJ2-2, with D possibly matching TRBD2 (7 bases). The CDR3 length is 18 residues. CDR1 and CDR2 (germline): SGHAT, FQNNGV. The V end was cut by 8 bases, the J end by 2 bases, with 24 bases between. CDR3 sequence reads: CASLPLRGGGLNTGELFF. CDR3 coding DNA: TGTGCCAGCCTACCCCTCCGAGGGGGAGGGCTCAACACCGGGGAGCTGTTTTTT.

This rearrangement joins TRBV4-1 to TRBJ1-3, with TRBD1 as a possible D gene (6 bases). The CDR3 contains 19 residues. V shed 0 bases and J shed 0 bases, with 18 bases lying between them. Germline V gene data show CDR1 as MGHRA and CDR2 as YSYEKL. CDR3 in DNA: TGCGCCAGCAGCCAAGAAATCGGGGGCCTTTATAGCTCTGGAAACACCATATATTTT. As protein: CASSQEIGGLYSSGNTIYF.

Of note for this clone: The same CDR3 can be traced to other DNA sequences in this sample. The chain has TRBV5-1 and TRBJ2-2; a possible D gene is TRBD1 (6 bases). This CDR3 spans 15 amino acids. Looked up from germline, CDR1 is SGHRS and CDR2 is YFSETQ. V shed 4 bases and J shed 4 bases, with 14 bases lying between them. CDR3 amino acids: CASSPTGTGTGELFF. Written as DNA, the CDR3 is TGCGCCAGCAGCCCGACAGGAACAGGCACCGGGGAGCTGTTTTTT.

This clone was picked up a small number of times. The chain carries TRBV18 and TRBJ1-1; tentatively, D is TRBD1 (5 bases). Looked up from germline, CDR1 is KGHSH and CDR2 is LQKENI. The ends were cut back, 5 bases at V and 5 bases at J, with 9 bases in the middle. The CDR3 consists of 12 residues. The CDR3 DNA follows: TGTGCCAGCTCATCCAGGGTTACTGAAGCTTTCTTT. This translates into CASSSRVTEAFF.

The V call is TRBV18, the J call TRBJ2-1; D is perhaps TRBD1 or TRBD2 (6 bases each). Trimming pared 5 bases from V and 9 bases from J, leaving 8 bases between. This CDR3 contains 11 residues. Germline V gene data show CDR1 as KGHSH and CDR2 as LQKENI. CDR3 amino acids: CASSWGAEQFF. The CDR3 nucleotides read TGTGCCAGCTCATGGGGGGCTGAGCAGTTCTTC. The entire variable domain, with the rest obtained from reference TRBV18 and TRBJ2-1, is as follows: NAGVMQNPRHLVRRRGQEARLRCSPMKGHSHVYWYRQLPEEGLKFMVYLQKENIIDESGMPKERFSAEFPKEGPSILRIQQVVRGDSAAYFCASSWGAEQFFGPGTRLTVL.

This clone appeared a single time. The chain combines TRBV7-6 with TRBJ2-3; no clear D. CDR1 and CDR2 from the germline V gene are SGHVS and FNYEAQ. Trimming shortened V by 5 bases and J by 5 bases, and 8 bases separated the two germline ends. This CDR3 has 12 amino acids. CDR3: CASSPVGDTQYF. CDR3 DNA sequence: TGTGCCAGCAGCCCGGTGGGAGATACGCAGTATTTT.

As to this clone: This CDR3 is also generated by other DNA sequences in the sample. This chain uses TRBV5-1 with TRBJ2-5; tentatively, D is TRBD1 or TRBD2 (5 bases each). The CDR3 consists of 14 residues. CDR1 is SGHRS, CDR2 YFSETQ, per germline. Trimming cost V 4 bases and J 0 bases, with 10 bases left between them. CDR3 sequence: CASSLGRHQETQYF. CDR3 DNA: TGCGCCAGCAGCCTGGGACGGCACCAAGAGACCCAGTACTTC.

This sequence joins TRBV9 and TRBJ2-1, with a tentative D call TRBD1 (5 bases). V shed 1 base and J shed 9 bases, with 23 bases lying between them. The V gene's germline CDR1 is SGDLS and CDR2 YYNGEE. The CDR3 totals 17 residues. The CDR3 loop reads CASSVLLTTQGGGEQFF. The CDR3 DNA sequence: TGTGCCAGCAGCGTACTTCTCACAACCCAGGGCGGCGGTGAGCAGTTCTTC.

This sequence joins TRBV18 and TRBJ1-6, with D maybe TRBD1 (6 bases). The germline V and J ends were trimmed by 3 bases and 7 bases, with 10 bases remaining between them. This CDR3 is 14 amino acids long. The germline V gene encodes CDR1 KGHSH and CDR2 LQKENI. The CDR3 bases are TGTGCCAGCTCACCCCTGGACAGAAATTCACCCCTCCACTTT. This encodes CASSPLDRNSPLHF. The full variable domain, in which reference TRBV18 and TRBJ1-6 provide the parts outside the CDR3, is NAGVMQNPRHLVRRRGQEARLRCSPMKGHSHVYWYRQLPEEGLKFMVYLQKENIIDESGMPKERFSAEFPKEGPSILRIQQVVRGDSAAYFCASSPLDRNSPLHFGNGTRLTVT.

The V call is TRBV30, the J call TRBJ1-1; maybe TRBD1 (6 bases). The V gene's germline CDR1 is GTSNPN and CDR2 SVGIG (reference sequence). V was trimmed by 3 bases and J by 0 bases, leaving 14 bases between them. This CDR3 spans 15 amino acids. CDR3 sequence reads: CAWSRGQPVNTEAFF. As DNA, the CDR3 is TGTGCCTGGAGCCGTGGACAGCCCGTGAACACTGAAGCTTTCTTT. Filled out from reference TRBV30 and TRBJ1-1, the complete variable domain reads SQTIHQWPATLVQPVGSPLSLECTVEGTSNPNLYWYRQAAGRGLQLLFYSVGIGQISSEVPQNLSASRPQDRQFILSSKKLLLSDSGFYLCAWSRGQPVNTEAFFGQGTRLTVV.

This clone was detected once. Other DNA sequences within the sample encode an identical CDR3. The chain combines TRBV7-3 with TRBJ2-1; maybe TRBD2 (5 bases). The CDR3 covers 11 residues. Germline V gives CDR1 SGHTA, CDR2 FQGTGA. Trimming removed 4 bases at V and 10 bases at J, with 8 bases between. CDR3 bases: TGTGCCAGCAGCTCCGAGGGCGAGCAGTTCTTC. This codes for CASSSEGEQFF.

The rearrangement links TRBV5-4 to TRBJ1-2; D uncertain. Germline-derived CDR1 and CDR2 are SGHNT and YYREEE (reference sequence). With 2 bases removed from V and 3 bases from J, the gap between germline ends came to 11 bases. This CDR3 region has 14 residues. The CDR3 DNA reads TGTGCCAGCAGCTTAGACGGGTCGGACTATGGCTACACCTTC. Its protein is CASSLDGSDYGYTF. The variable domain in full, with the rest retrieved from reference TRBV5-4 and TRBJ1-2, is ETGVTQSPTHLIKTRGQQVTLRCSSQSGHNTVSWYQQALGQGPQFIFQYYREEENGRGNFPPRFSGLQFPNYSSELNVNALELDDSALYLCASSLDGSDYGYTFGSGTRLTVV.

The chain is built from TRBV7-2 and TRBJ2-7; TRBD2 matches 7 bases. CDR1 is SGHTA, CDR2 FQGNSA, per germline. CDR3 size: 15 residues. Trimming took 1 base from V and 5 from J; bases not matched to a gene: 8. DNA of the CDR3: TGTGCCAGCAGCTTAGGACTAGCCCGGATCGACGAGCAGTACTTC. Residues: CASSLGLARIDEQYF.

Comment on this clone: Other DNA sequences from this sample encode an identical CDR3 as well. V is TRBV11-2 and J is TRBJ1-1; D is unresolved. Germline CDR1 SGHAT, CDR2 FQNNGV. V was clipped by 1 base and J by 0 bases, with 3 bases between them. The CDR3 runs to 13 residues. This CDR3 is CASSLVVNTEAFF. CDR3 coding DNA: TGTGCCAGCAGCTTAGTGGTGAACACTGAAGCTTTCTTT.

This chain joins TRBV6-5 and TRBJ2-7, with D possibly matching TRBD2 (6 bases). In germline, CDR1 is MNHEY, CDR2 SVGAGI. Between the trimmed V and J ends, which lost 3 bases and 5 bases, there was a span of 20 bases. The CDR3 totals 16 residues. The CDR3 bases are TGTGCCAGCAGTTATTTGCCGGGTCTAGCGTTAAACGAGCAGTACTTC. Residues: CASSYLPGLALNEQYF.

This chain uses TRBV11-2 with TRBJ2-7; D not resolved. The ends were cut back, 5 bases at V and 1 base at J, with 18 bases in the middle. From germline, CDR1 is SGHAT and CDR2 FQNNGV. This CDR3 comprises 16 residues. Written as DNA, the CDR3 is TGTGCCAGCAGCCCCTCTCTCAATTCCCCTTCCTACGAGCAGTACTTC. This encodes CASSPSLNSPSYEQYF.

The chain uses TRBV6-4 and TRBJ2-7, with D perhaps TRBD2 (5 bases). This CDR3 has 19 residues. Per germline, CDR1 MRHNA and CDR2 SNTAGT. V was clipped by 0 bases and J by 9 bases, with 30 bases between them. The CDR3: CASSDSSYTTLTTTSGQYF. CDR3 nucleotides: TGTGCCAGCAGTGACTCGAGCTACACTACTTTGACTACTACGAGCGGGCAGTACTTC.

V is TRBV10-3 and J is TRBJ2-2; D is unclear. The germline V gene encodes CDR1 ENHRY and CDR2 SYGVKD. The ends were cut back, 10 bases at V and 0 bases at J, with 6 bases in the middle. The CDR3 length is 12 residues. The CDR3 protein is CATSANTGELFF. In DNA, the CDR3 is TGTGCCACCAGCGCGAACACCGGGGAGCTGTTTTTT.

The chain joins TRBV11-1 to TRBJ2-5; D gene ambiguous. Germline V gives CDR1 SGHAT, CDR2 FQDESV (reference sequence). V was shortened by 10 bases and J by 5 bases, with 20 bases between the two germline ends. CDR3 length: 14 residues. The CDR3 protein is CATHGVKGSETQYF. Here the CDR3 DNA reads TGTGCCACCCATGGAGTGAAGGGCTCTGAGACCCAGTACTTC.

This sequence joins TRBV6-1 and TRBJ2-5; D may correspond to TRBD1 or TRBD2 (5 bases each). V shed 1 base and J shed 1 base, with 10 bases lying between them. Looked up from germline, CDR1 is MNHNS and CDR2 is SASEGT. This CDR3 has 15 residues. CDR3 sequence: CASSEGPGRQETQYF. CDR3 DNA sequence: TGTGCCAGCAGTGAAGGCCCGGGACGCCAAGAGACCCAGTACTTC.

CDR3: CASSLPQMNTEAFF. The DNA for the CDR3 is TGTGCCAGCAGTTTACCCCAGATGAACACTGAAGCTTTCTTT. The V call is TRBV28, the J call TRBJ1-1; D remains ambiguous. The CDR3 sequence is 14 residues long. Looked up from germline, CDR1 is MDHEN and CDR2 is SYDVKM. Trimming took off 2 bases at V and 0 bases at J, with 7 bases between the two ends.

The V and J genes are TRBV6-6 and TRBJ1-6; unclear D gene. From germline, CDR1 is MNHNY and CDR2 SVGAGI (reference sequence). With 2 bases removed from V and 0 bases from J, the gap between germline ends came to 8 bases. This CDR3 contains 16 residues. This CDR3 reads CASSYLSRSYNSPLHF. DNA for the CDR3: TGTGCCAGCAGTTACCTCTCCCGCTCCTATAATTCACCCCTCCACTTT.

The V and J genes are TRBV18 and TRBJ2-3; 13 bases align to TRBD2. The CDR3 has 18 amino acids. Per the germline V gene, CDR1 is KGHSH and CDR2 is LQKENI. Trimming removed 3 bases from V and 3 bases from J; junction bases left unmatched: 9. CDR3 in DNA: TGTGCCAGCTCACCCCGCCGGACTAGCGGGAGTAAGACAGATACGCAGTATTTT. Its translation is CASSPRRTSGSKTDTQYF.

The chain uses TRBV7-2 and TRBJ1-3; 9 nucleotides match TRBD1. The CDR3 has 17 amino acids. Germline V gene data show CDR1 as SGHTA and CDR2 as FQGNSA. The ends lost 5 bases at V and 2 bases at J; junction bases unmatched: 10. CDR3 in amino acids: CASSPLGTGITGNTIYF. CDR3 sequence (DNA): TGTGCCAGCAGCCCACTAGGGACAGGGATTACTGGAAACACCATATATTTT.

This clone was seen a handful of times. In DNA, the CDR3 is TGTGCCAGCAGTGATGAACAGGGGGCTAGTCAGCCCCAGCATTTT. It yields the protein CASSDEQGASQPQHF. This chain links TRBV2 with TRBJ1-5; 9 bases agree with TRBD1. V lost 3 bases, J lost 6 bases, and 6 bases stayed unmatched. The CDR3 has 15 amino acids. Germline V gene sequence: CDR1 SNHLY, CDR2 FYNNEI.

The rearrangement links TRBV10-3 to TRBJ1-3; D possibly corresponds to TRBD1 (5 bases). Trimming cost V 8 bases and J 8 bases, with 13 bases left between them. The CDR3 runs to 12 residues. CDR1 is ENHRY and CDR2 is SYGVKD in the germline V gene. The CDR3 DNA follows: TGTGCCATCCTAGGGGATCCGGACACCATATATTTT. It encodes CAILGDPDTIYF.

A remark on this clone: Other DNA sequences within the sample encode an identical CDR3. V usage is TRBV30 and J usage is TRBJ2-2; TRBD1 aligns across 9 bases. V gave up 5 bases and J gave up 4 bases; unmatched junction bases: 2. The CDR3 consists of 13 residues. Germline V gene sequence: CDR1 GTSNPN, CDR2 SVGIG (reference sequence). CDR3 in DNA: TGTGCCTGGCGGGGACAGGGCACCGGGGAGCTGTTTTTT. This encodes CAWRGQGTGELFF.

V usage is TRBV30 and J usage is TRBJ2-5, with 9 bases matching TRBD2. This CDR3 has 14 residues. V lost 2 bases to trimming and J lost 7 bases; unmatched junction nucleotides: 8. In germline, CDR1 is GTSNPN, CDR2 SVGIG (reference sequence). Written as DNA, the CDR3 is TGTGCCTGGAGTTTGGCTAGCGGGAAGGGGACCCAGTACTTC. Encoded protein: CAWSLASGKGTQYF.

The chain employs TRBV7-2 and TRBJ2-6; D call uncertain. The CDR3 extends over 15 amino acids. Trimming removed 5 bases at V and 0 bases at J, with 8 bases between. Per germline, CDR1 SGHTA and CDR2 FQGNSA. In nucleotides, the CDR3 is TGTGCCAGCAGCCCCCCGGGCTCTGGGGCCAACGTCCTGACTTTC. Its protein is CASSPPGSGANVLTF.

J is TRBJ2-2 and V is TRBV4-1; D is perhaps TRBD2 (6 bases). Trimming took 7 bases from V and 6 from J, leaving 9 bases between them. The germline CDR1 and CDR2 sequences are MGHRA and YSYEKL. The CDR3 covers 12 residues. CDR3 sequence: CASTPGAGELFF. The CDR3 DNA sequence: TGCGCCAGCACGCCGGGGGCCGGGGAGCTGTTTTTT.